The 7 T cell receptor beta chains below all came from one sample that was sequenced in a study of cytomegalovirus exposure and HLA in healthy donors. Use of 60 Vbeta and 13 Jbeta primers characterized the PCR. The repertoire was sequenced with immunoSEQ multiplex PCR; TCRdb's copy has only in-frame clones and lacks some. Here the sample spans fewer than 200,000 clones, 78% being singletons. Sequencing used PBMCs. The receptors here all came from a female donor in good health and CMV-seronegative.

The chain is built from TRBV7-9 and TRBJ1-1; the match to TRBD1 covers 10 bases. V lost 5 bases to trimming and J lost 3 bases; unmatched junction nucleotides: 3. The length of the CDR3 is 14 residues. Germline-derived CDR1 and CDR2 are SEHNR and FQNEAQ (reference sequence). The CDR3 DNA reads as TGTGCCAGCAGCACCGGGACAGGGGACACTGAAGCTTTCTTT. Its protein product is CASSTGTGDTEAFF.

The V and J genes are TRBV6-6 and TRBJ1-1; no firm D call. V lost 0 bases and J lost 8, with 10 bases in between. The CDR3 spans 13 residues. Germline V CDR1 and CDR2: MNHNY, SVGAGI (reference sequence). CDR3 residues: CASSYSRSGEAFF. The CDR3 nucleotides read TGTGCCAGCAGTTACTCGAGATCCGGGGAAGCTTTCTTT.

This sequence joins TRBV7-6 and TRBJ1-1, with 10 bases matching TRBD1. In germline, CDR1 is SGHVS, CDR2 FNYEAQ. CDR3 size: 15 residues. Trimming took 5 bases from V and 7 from J; bases not matched to a gene: 10. The CDR3 spells CASSDRQGARIEAFF. In DNA, the CDR3 is TGTGCCAGCAGCGACAGACAGGGGGCTAGGATTGAAGCTTTCTTT.

This chain connects TRBV19 to TRBJ1-1; D unresolved. Trimming removed 10 bases at V and 8 bases at J, with 17 bases between. CDR3 length equals 12 residues. Germline V gene lookup returns CDR1 LNHDA and CDR2 SQIVND (reference sequence). DNA for the CDR3: TGTGCCACCATAAATGGGAGGGTGGAAGCTTTCTTT. This encodes CATINGRVEAFF. Using reference TRBV19 and TRBJ1-1 for the parts outside the CDR3, the full variable domain is DGGITQSPKYLFRKEGQNVTLSCEQNLNHDAMYWYRQDPGQGLRLIYYSQIVNDFQKGDIAEGYSVSREKKESFPLTVTSAQKNPTAFYLCATINGRVEAFFGQGTRLTVV.

As concerns this clone: One end of the junction is discordant with germline, which a read error may explain. The chain uses TRBV2 and TRBJ2-5; 7 nucleotides line up with TRBD2. CDR1 is SNHLY, CDR2 FYNNEI, per germline. The CDR3 extends over 15 amino acids. This chain's CDR3 is CASSGRGGGQETQYF. The DNA of the CDR3 is TGTGCCAGTAGTGGGCGGGGCGGGGGCCAAGAGACCCAGTACTTC.

The sample holds a few counts of this clone. CDR3 loop: CASSPDRGDEAFF. CDR3 nucleotides: TGTGCCAGCAGCCCAGACAGGGGGGATGAAGCTTTCTTT. V gene TRBV7-8 combines with J gene TRBJ1-1; the match to TRBD1 covers 9 bases. There are 13 residues in the CDR3. V shed 5 bases and J 7 bases; nucleotides not matched to a gene: 5. From germline, CDR1 is SGHVS and CDR2 FQNEAQ.

The rearrangement uses TRBV18 and TRBJ2-3; tentatively, D is TRBD2 (5 bases). Germline lookup yields CDR1 KGHSH and CDR2 LQKENI. V dropped 3 bases and J dropped 0 bases, with 13 bases sitting between them. This CDR3 is 16 amino acids long. CDR3: CASSPKRAESTDTQYF. CDR3 in DNA: TGTGCCAGCTCACCTAAGAGGGCGGAGAGCACAGATACGCAGTATTTT.